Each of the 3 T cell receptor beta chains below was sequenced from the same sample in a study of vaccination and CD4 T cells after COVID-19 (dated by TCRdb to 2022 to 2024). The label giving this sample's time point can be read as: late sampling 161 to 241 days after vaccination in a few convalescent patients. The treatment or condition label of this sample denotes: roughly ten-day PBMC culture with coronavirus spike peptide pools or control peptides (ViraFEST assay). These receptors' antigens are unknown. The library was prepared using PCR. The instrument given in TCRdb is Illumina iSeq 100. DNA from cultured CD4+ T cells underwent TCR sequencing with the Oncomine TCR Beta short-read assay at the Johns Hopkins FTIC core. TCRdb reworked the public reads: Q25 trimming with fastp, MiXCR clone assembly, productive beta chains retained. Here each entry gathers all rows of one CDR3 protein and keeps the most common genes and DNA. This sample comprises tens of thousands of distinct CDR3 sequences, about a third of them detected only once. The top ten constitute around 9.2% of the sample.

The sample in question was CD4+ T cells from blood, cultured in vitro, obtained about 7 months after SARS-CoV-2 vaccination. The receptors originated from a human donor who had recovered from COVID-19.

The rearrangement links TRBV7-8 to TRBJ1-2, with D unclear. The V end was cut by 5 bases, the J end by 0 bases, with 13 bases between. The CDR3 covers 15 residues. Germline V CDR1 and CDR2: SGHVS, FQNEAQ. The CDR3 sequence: CASSPRTETNYGYTF. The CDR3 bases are TGTGCCAGCAGCCCGAGGACCGAGACTAACTATGGCTACACCTTC.

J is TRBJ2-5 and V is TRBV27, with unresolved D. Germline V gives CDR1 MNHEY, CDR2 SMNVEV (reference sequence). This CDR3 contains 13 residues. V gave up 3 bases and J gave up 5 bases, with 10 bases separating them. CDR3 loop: CASSFSSRETQYF. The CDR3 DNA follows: TGTGCCAGCAGTTTTTCGAGCCGGGAGACCCAGTACTTC.

The CDR3 here is CASSLSRINSNQPQHF. The CDR3, as DNA: TGTGCCAGCAGTTTATCGAGGATTAATAGCAATCAGCCCCAGCATTTT. This chain uses TRBV28 with TRBJ1-5; D gene ambiguous. Germline lookup yields CDR1 MDHEN and CDR2 SYDVKM. Trimming left V 1 base short and J 0 bases short, with 10 bases between. The CDR3 is made up of 16 amino acids.